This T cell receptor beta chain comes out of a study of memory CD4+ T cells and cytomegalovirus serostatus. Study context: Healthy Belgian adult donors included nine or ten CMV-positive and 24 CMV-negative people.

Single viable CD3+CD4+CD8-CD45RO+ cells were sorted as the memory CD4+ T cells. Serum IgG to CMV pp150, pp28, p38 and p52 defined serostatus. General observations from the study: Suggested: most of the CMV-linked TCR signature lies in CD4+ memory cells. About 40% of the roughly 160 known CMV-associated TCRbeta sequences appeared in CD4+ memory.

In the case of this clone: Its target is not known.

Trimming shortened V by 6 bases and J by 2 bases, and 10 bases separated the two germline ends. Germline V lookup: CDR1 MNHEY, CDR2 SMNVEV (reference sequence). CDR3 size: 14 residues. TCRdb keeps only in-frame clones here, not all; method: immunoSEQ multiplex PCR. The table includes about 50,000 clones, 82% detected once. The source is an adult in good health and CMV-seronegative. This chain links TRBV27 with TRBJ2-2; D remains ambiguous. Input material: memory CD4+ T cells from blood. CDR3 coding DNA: TGTGCCAGCAGCGGGTCTACCAACACCGGGGAGCTGTTTTTT. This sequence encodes CASSGSTNTGELFF.